The T cell receptor beta chain described here comes from a study of T cell repertoires in cytomegalovirus infection. Turning to the study itself: Used in the study were CMV epitopes, some recently identified and HLA-C-restricted, others well-studied and HLA-B-restricted. Carrying CMV and the relevant HLA type showed in public TCR beta signatures. General study results and limits: The study found HLA-C-restricted CMV-specific TCR beta clonotypes dominating the ex vivo response. Summed frequency of shared TCR beta families picked out CMV carriers who also had the relevant HLA.

V was trimmed by 5 bases and J by 7 bases, leaving 11 bases between them. This CDR3 is 13 amino acids long. On this clonotype itself: Its antigen is unknown.

TCRdb redid the calling of the reads with MiXCR, one entry per CDR3 protein. The data show roughly 100,000 distinct CDR3 sequences, with 35% to 50% seen just once and about 74% held by the top ten. This chain joins TRBV12-3 or TRBV12-4 and TRBJ1-4; D is ambiguous. The TCR originated in a human donor in good health (CMV status not recorded). Some clones in this sample may be carry-over from other donors' samples. The sample here was CD8+ T cells from cultured PBMCs, taken from culture after CMV antigen stimulation. The CDR3 DNA reads TGTGCCAGCAGTCCCCCGGGCAGTGAAAAACTGTTTTTT. This translates into CASSPPGSEKLFF.